This TCR beta chain was retrieved from a study of blood T cell repertoires in COVID-19. As for the study in general: The United States, Italy and Spain provided the acute and convalescent COVID-19 samples. T cells, B-cell-depleted T cells, or PBMCs provided the cDNA or gDNA that served as material.

The CDR3 extends over 15 amino acids. Germline assignment: CDR1 MNHNY and CDR2 SVGAGI (reference sequence). V lost 2 bases and J lost 4; bases outside the gene matches: 5. Study processing details: Estimated nucleated cell counts came from reference gene primer amplification. Assay: immunoSEQ multiplex PCR; the TCRdb copy retains only in-frame clones and omits some. D and trimming come from the DNA, and the V and J calls and clone size come from that table. Found here are around 130,000 clones, 65% to 90% of them singletons; the top ten hold 9% to 14%. The TCR was taken from a human donor in a cohort sampled during active COVID-19. The chain carries TRBV6-6 and TRBJ2-3; 8 nucleotides match TRBD2. Sequencing was carried out using peripheral blood. The CDR3 spells CASSYGLGGADTQYF. The CDR3 DNA reads TGTGCCAGCAGTTACGGGCTCGGGGGGGCAGATACGCAGTATTTT.